The 7 T cell receptor beta chains below come from one sample, sequenced in a study of OX40 agonist ivuxolimab in advanced cancers. TCRdb keeps only in-frame clones here, not all; method: immunoSEQ multiplex PCR. The sample shows over 30,000 clones, roughly 80% of them seen only once. Source: CD4+ or CD8+ T cells sorted from blood, taken in a trial of the OX40 agonist ivuxolimab. These receptors were collected from an adult with an advanced solid tumor such as melanoma, head and neck, liver or kidney cancer.

The V call is TRBV5-1, the J call TRBJ1-1; 8 bases fit TRBD1. This CDR3 region has 14 residues. Unmatched junction bases numbered 6, after V lost 2 bases and J lost 6 bases. Looked up from germline, CDR1 is SGHRS and CDR2 is YFSETQ. The CDR3 sequence: CASSFPGGKAEAFF. In DNA form, the CDR3 reads TGCGCCAGCAGCTTTCCAGGGGGCAAAGCTGAAGCTTTCTTT.

CDR3: CASSFLDRGQETQYF. In nucleotides, the CDR3 is TGTGCCAGCAGTTTCCTGGACAGGGGCCAAGAGACCCAGTACTTC. The chain carries TRBV27 and TRBJ2-5, with TRBD1 identical over 9 bases. The germline gives CDR1 MNHEY, CDR2 SMNVEV (reference sequence). Trimming removed 3 bases from V and 1 base from J; junction bases left unmatched: 3. This CDR3 has 15 residues.

The J gene is TRBJ2-3, the V gene TRBV6-5; D possibly corresponds to TRBD2 (5 bases). This CDR3 has 13 amino acids. Germline V gene data show CDR1 as MNHEY and CDR2 as SVGAGI. The ends were cut back, 2 bases at V and 4 bases at J, with 7 bases in the middle. The CDR3 loop is CASSYGGADTQYF. CDR3 in DNA: TGTGCCAGCAGTTACGGAGGAGCAGATACGCAGTATTTT.

The genes are TRBV4-1 and TRBJ2-5, with D possibly being TRBD1 or TRBD2 (5 bases each). The J call may be faulty, since TRBJ2-7 better matches the DNA end. Germline CDR1 MGHRA, CDR2 YSYEKL. The CDR3 sequence is 13 residues long. CDR3 protein: CASSVSGTLEQYF. CDR3 DNA sequence: TGCGCCAGCAGTGTTTCCGGGACCCTCGAGCAGTACTTC.

The chain uses TRBV7-3 and TRBJ2-1; 10 nucleotides match TRBD1. The CDR3 is 16 residues long. CDR1 and CDR2 (germline): SGHTA, FQGTGA. Trimming took 5 bases from V and 4 from J; bases not matched to a gene: 8. The CDR3 reads CASSPSGTGVYNEQFF. The DNA for the CDR3 is TGTGCCAGCAGCCCTTCGGGGACAGGGGTTTACAATGAGCAGTTCTTC.

CDR3 sequence: CASSLEGEYYEQYF. CDR3 DNA sequence: TGTGCCAGCAGCTTGGAAGGAGAGTACTACGAGCAGTACTTC. This chain uses TRBV5-5 with TRBJ2-5, with D hard to call. The DNA matches TRBJ2-7 better at its end, which makes the J call doubtful. The CDR3 spans 14 residues. Germline V CDR1 and CDR2: SGHKS, YYEKEE (reference sequence).

This clone came up once. The chain carries TRBV27 and TRBJ2-7, with D possibly matching TRBD1 (7 bases). Germline V gene data show CDR1 as MNHEY and CDR2 as SMNVEV (reference sequence). The V gene lost 5 bases and the J gene lost 3 bases, with 29 bases spanning the gap. The length of the CDR3 is 19 residues. CDR3 DNA: TGTGCCAGCAGTCCCGATATGGGGGGACAGCTCGGAGGGTACTACGAGCAGTACTTC. Translated: CASSPDMGGQLGGYYEQYF.